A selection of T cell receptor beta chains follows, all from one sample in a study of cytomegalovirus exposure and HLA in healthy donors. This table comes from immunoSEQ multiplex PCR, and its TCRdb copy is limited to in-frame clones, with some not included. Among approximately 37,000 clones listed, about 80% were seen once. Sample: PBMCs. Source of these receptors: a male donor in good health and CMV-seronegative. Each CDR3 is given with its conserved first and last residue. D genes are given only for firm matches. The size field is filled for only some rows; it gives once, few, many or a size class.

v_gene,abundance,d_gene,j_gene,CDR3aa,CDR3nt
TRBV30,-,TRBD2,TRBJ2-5,CAWSEGLVGRETQYF,TGTGCCTGGAGTGAGGGACTAGTCGGGCGGGAGACCCAGTACTTC
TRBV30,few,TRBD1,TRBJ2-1,CAWRKSMTGSDEQFF,TGTGCCTGGAGAAAATCCATGACAGGGTCGGATGAGCAGTTCTTC
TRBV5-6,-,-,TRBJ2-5,CASSAWTIRGQETQYF,TGTGCCAGCAGCGCCTGGACCATCCGGGGCCAAGAGACCCAGTACTTC
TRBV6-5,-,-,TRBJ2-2,CAVALALNTGELFF,TGTGCCGTTGCTTTAGCGCTAAACACCGGGGAGCTGTTTTTT
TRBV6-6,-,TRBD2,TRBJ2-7,CASSLLPSGTYEQYF,TGTGCCAGCAGCTTGTTGCCTAGCGGGACCTACGAGCAGTACTTC
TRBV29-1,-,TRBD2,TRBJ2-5,CSVDLGGEETQYF,TGCAGCGTTGACCTGGGAGGGGAAGAGACCCAGTACTTC
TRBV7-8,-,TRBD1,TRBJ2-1,CASSLKIIPGQFYNEQFF,TGTGCCAGCAGCTTAAAGATAATCCCGGGACAGTTCTACAATGAGCAGTTCTTC
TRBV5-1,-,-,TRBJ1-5,CASSLSGNSNQPQHF,TGCGCCAGCAGCTTATCAGGGAACAGCAATCAGCCCCAGCATTTT
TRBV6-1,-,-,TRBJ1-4,CASSETGQNEKLFF,TGTGCCAGCAGTGAGACAGGCCAGAATGAAAAACTGTTTTTT
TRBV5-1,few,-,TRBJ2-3,CASSFVPGNPDTQYF,TGCGCCAGCAGCTTTGTTCCGGGGAATCCAGATACGCAGTATTTT
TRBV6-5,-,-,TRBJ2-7,CASSAGVRHEQYF,TGTGCCAGCAGTGCAGGGGTTCGGCACGAGCAGTACTTC
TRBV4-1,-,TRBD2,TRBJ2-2,CASSPRTSGIMNTGELFF,TGCGCCAGCAGCCCGCGGACTAGCGGGATCATGAACACCGGGGAGCTGTTTTTT
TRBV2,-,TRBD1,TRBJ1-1,CASSGTGSEAFF,TGTGCCAGCAGTGGGACAGGGTCTGAAGCTTTCTTT
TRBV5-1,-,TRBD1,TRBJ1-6,CASSFSGTGINSPLHF,TGCGCCAGCAGCTTTTCCGGGACAGGGATTAATTCACCCCTCCACTTT
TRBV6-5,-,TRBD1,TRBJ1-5,CASSSGQGVQPQHF,TGTGCCAGCAGTTCGGGACAGGGGGTACAGCCCCAGCATTTT
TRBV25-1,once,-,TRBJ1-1,CASSAGVNTEAFF,TGTGCCAGCAGTGCAGGGGTTAACACTGAAGCTTTCTTT
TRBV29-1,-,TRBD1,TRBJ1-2,CSVKSGTASYGYTF,TGCAGCGTCAAATCCGGGACAGCCTCTTATGGCTACACCTTC
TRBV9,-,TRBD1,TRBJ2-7,CASSQSGTGGFYEQYF,TGTGCCAGCAGCCAATCCGGGACAGGGGGCTTCTACGAGCAGTACTTC
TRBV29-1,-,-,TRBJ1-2,CSVEVEGDLDGYTF,TGCAGCGTTGAAGTGGAAGGGGATCTTGATGGCTACACCTTC
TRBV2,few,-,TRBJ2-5,CASSERETQYF,TGTGCCAGCAGTGAGAGGGAGACCCAGTACTTC
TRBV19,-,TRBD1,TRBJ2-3,CASRIQGRDTQYF,TGTGCCAGTAGGATACAGGGGCGGGATACGCAGTATTTT
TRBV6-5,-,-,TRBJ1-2,CASTTGRDYGYTF,TGTGCCAGCACCACAGGGAGAGACTATGGCTACACCTTC
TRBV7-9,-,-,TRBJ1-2,CASSLEQFYGYTF,TGTGCCAGCAGCTTAGAACAGTTCTATGGCTACACCTTC
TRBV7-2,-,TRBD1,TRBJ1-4,CASSARTGGNEKLFF,TGTGCCAGCAGCGCCCGGACAGGGGGCAATGAAAAACTGTTTTTT
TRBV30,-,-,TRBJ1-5,CAWKSVGNQPQHF,TGTGCCTGGAAATCGGTAGGCAATCAGCCCCAGCATTTT
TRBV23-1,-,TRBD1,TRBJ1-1,CASSRAGGGTEAFF,TGCGCCAGCAGTCGAGCAGGGGGCGGGACTGAAGCTTTCTTT
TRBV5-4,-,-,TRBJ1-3,CASSLGGGSGNTIYF,TGTGCCAGCAGCTTGGGGGGGGGAAGCGGAAACACCATATATTTT
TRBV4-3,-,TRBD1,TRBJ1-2,CASSQGQNLNYGYTF,TGCGCCAGCAGCCAGGGACAGAATCTCAACTATGGCTACACCTTC
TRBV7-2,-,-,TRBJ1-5,CASSAISGDQPQHF,TGTGCCAGCAGCGCGATCAGTGGAGATCAGCCCCAGCATTTT
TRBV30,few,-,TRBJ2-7,CAWSAPGIYYEQYF,TGTGCCTGGAGTGCTCCAGGGATTTACTACGAGCAGTACTTC
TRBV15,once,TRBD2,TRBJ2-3,CATSTGTSGTSTDTQYF,TGTGCCACCAGCACCGGGACTAGCGGGACTAGCACAGATACGCAGTATTTT
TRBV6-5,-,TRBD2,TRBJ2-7,CASSWSSGDYEQYF,TGTGCCAGCAGTTGGTCTAGCGGGGACTACGAGCAGTACTTC
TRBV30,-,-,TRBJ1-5,CAWRGSSGNQPQHF,TGTGCCTGGCGCGGGTCATCGGGCAATCAGCCCCAGCATTTT
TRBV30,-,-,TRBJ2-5,CAWSPGGKTQYF,TGTGCCTGGAGTCCAGGGGGGAAGACCCAGTACTTC
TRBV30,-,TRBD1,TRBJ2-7,CAWRSTGKSAEQYF,TGTGCCTGGAGGTCGACAGGGAAGTCCGCCGAGCAGTACTTC
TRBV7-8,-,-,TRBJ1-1,CASSSSPLRRGMNTEAFF,TGTGCCAGCAGCTCGTCCCCTTTGAGGAGGGGCATGAACACTGAAGCTTTCTTT
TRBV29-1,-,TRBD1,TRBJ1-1,CSVPGTGNTEAFF,TGCAGCGTTCCCGGGACAGGGAACACTGAAGCTTTCTTT
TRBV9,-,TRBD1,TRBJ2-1,CASSVDTGGPEQFF,TGTGCCAGCAGCGTAGACACAGGGGGCCCTGAGCAGTTCTTC
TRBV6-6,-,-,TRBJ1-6,CASTRQSNNSPLHF,TGTGCCAGCACACGACAGTCGAATAATTCACCCCTCCACTTT
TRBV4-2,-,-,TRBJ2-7,CASSYGQGLPYEQYF,TGTGCCAGCAGCTATGGGCAGGGTCTTCCGTACGAGCAGTACTTC
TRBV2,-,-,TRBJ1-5,CASSPDRSISNQPQHF,TGTGCCAGCAGTCCTGACAGGTCCATAAGCAATCAGCCCCAGCATTTT
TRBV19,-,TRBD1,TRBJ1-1,CASREGGGTEAFF,TGTGCCAGTAGAGAAGGGGGCGGCACTGAAGCTTTCTTT
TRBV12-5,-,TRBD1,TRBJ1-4,CASGSPQGENEKLFF,TGTGCTAGTGGTTCACCACAGGGGGAGAATGAAAAACTGTTTTTT
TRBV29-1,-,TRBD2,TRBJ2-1,CSVAWRGGSYNEQFF,TGCAGCGTTGCATGGCGGGGGGGCTCCTACAATGAGCAGTTCTTC
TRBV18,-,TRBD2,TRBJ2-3,CASSPLAGGPDTQYF,TGTGCCAGCTCACCACTAGCGGGGGGACCGGATACGCAGTATTTT
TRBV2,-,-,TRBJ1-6,CASGGERNSPLHF,TGTGCCAGCGGGGGGGAAAGGAATTCACCCCTCCACTTT